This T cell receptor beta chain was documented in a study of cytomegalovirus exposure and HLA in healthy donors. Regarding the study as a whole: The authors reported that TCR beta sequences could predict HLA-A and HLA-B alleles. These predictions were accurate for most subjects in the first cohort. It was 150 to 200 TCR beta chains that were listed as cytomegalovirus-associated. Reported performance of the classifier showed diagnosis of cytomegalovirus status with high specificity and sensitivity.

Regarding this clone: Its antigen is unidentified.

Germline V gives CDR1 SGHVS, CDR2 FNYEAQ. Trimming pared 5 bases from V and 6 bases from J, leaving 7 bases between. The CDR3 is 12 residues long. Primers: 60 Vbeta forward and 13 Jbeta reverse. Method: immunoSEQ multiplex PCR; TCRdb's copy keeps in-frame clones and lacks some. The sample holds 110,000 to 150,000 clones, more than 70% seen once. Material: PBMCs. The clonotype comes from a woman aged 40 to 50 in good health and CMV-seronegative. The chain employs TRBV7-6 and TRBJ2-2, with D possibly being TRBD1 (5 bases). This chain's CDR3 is CASSRGPGELFF. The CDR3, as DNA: TGTGCCAGCAGCAGGGGTCCCGGGGAGCTGTTTTTT.